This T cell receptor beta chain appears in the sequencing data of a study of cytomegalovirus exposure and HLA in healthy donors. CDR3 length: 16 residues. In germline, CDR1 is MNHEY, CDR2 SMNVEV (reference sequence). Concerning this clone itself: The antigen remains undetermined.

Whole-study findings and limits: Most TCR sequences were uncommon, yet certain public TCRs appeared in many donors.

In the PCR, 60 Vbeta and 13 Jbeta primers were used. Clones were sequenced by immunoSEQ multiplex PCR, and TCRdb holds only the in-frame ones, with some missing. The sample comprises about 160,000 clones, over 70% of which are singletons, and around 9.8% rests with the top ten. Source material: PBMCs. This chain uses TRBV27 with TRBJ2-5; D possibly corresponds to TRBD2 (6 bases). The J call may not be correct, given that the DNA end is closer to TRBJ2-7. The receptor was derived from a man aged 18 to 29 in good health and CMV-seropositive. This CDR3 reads CASSFNRQGGTYEQYF. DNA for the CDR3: TGTGCCAGCAGTTTCAATCGCCAGGGAGGTACCTACGAGCAGTACTTC.